The next 18 T cell receptor beta chains were all read from a single sample in a study of T cell changes during pregnancy in multiple sclerosis. TCRdb's copy holds only in-frame clones and misses some; the assay was immunoSEQ multiplex PCR. This table holds around 60,000 clones, around 89% found once. The sequencing used peripheral blood, collected in the first trimester of pregnancy. These receptors were collected from a female donor with multiple sclerosis, enrolled in a pregnancy study.

V usage is TRBV5-4 and J usage is TRBJ2-3; TRBD2 aligns across 8 bases. With 3 bases clipped from V and 2 bases from J, the junction kept 2 bases outside the gene matches. Germline V gives CDR1 SGHNT, CDR2 YYREEE (reference sequence). The CDR3 runs to 14 residues. CDR3 sequence reads: CASSSGGVTDTQYF. CDR3 DNA sequence: TGTGCCAGCAGCTCGGGGGGGGTCACAGATACGCAGTATTTT. Based on the CDR3 plus reference TRBV5-4 and TRBJ2-3, the full variable domain is ETGVTQSPTHLIKTRGQQVTLRCSSQSGHNTVSWYQQALGQGPQFIFQYYREEENGRGNFPPRFSGLQFPNYSSELNVNALELDDSALYLCASSSGGVTDTQYFGPGTRLTVL.

The chain couples TRBV19 to TRBJ1-1; D remains ambiguous. Trimming took 6 bases from V and 2 from J, leaving 10 bases between them. The CDR3 is made up of 13 amino acids. In germline, CDR1 is LNHDA, CDR2 SQIVND (reference sequence). CDR3: CASSAGVNTEAFF. The CDR3 region has the DNA TGTGCCAGTAGCGCCGGTGTTAACACTGAAGCTTTCTTT.

The chain has TRBV10-3 and TRBJ1-4, with D unresolved. Deletions cut 6 bases from V and 3 bases from J, with 14 bases between. This CDR3 is built from 15 residues. Germline lookup yields CDR1 ENHRY and CDR2 SYGVKD. The CDR3 here is CAIRIESGANEKLFF. The CDR3 nucleotides are TGTGCCATCAGGATTGAATCCGGGGCTAATGAAAAACTGTTTTTT.

The sample holds one count of this clone. The chain recombines TRBV19 with TRBJ1-2; 9 nucleotides agree with TRBD1. The CDR3 consists of 18 residues. Germline loops: CDR1 LNHDA, CDR2 SQIVND (reference sequence). J was trimmed by 8 bases and V by 1 base; bases with no gene match: 17. The CDR3 bases are TGTGCCAGTAGTATAGCTGGAGGGGACAGGGCCCTATTCGGGGGCTACACCTTC. As protein: CASSIAGGDRALFGGYTF. Based on the CDR3 plus reference TRBV19 and TRBJ1-2, the full variable domain is DGGITQSPKYLFRKEGQNVTLSCEQNLNHDAMYWYRQDPGQGLRLIYYSQIVNDFQKGDIAEGYSVSREKKESFPLTVTSAQKNPTAFYLCASSIAGGDRALFGGYTFGSGTRLTVV.

The chain recombines TRBV7-2 with TRBJ1-1; 12 bases line up with TRBD1. This CDR3 has 14 residues. Looked up from germline, CDR1 is SGHTA and CDR2 is FQGNSA. The ends lost 5 bases at V and 5 bases at J; junction bases unmatched: 3. This CDR3 is CASSAGQGATEAFF. The CDR3 DNA sequence: TGTGCCAGCAGCGCGGGACAGGGGGCTACTGAAGCTTTCTTT.

This clone was counted once. This sequence joins TRBV9 and TRBJ1-2, with D uncertain. CDR1 is SGDLS and CDR2 is YYNGEE in the germline V gene. CDR3 length equals 14 residues. Deletions cut 4 bases from V and 3 bases from J, with 13 bases between. CDR3 DNA: TGTGCCAGCAGCTCGACCAACCGGGACTATGGCTACACCTTC. Encoded protein: CASSSTNRDYGYTF.

The chain employs TRBV9 and TRBJ2-1; 11 positions agree with TRBD2. CDR3 length equals 16 residues. J was trimmed by 4 bases and V by 3 bases; bases with no gene match: 6. CDR1 is SGDLS and CDR2 is YYNGEE in the germline V gene. DNA for the CDR3: TGTGCCAGCAGCGCCCCCGGGACTAGCGGTTACAATGAGCAGTTCTTC. Protein: CASSAPGTSGYNEQFF.

The chain has TRBV6-4 and TRBJ2-3, with TRBD2 identical over 9 bases. V was clipped by 8 bases and J by 3 bases; unmatched bases: 6. Per the germline V gene, CDR1 is MRHNA and CDR2 is SNTAGT. There are 14 residues in the CDR3. The CDR3 DNA follows: TGTGCCAGCGCCCGTAGCGGGAGTACAGATACGCAGTATTTT. Translation: CASARSGSTDTQYF.

V usage is TRBV9 and J usage is TRBJ2-5; D might be TRBD1 (5 bases). Trimming took off 4 bases at V and 3 bases at J, with 16 bases between the two ends. Germline V gene lookup returns CDR1 SGDLS and CDR2 YYNGEE. The CDR3 loop spans 15 amino acids. The CDR3 reads CASSPSPRVEETQYF. The CDR3 nucleotides are TGTGCCAGCAGCCCCTCCCCCAGGGTAGAAGAGACCCAGTACTTC.

The gene calls are TRBV9 and TRBJ2-6; a weak D match, TRBD2 (5 bases). CDR3 size: 16 residues. CDR1 is SGDLS and CDR2 is YYNGEE in the germline V gene. V lost 4 bases and J 2 bases, leaving 13 bases between the germline ends. CDR3 nucleotide sequence: TGTGCCAGCAGCCTATCAGGAGGAGCTGGGGCCAACGTCCTGACTTTC. Translated, it gives CASSLSGGAGANVLTF.

The V gene is TRBV10-3, the J gene TRBJ2-3; 7 bases align to TRBD1. Per germline, CDR1 ENHRY and CDR2 SYGVKD. Trimming removed 10 bases from V and 2 bases from J; junction bases left unmatched: 9. CDR3 length equals 14 residues. The CDR3 nucleotides are TGTGCCACGGGCCCGGGACAGTCCACAGATACGCAGTATTTT. Encoded protein: CATGPGQSTDTQYF.

This rearrangement joins TRBV21-1 to TRBJ1-2; the table's TRBD1 call for D was not verified on the DNA. TRBV21-1 is a pseudogene. This CDR3 region has 14 residues. The DNA of the CDR3 is TGTGCCAGCAGCAAAACCCCTCAGGGGGGTGGCTACACCTTC. Translating it yields CASSKTPQGGGYTF.

V is TRBV7-6 and J is TRBJ2-7; a possible D gene is TRBD1 (6 bases). This CDR3 contains 16 residues. CDR1 is SGHVS and CDR2 is FNYEAQ in the germline V gene. V gave up 4 bases and J gave up 6 bases, with 22 bases separating them. The chain's CDR3 is CASSSARLGAVSEQYF. The CDR3 coding sequence is TGTGCCAGCAGCTCCGCCCGTTTGGGGGCAGTCTCCGAGCAGTACTTC.

The chain links TRBV6-4 to TRBJ2-1; maybe TRBD2 (5 bases). CDR3 length equals 14 residues. CDR1 MRHNA and CDR2 SNTAGT come from the germline V gene. V shed 3 bases and J shed 3 bases, with 9 bases lying between them. The CDR3 loop reads CASSEDYFYNEQFF. The DNA for the CDR3 is TGTGCCAGCAGTGAAGACTACTTCTACAATGAGCAGTTCTTC.

The chain has TRBV18 and TRBJ1-2, with D uncertain. Germline values: CDR1 KGHSH, CDR2 LQKENI. V shed 2 bases and J shed 6 bases, with 10 bases lying between them. There are 13 residues in the CDR3. CDR3 DNA sequence: TGTGCCAGCTCACCAATCCTAAACGATGGCTACACCTTC. Amino acid sequence: CASSPILNDGYTF.

The rearrangement uses TRBV27 and TRBJ2-7; D perhaps matches TRBD2 (5 bases). V was shortened by 3 bases and J by 7 bases, with 16 bases between the two germline ends. Germline CDR1 and CDR2: MNHEY and SMNVEV (reference sequence). The CDR3 totals 14 residues. CDR3 DNA sequence: TGTGCCAGCAGTTTTAGGGCGGTAACTAGGGAGCAGTACTTC. Translated, it gives CASSFRAVTREQYF.

The chain is built from TRBV19 and TRBJ1-5; possibly TRBD1 for D (6 bases). The germline CDR1 and CDR2 sequences are LNHDA and SQIVND (reference sequence). Between the trimmed V and J ends, which lost 3 bases and 1 base, there was a span of 16 bases. This CDR3 is built from 17 residues. The CDR3 bases are TGTGCCAGTAGTATGGCCAGGGGATCGGTAAGCAATCAGCCCCAGCATTTT. Translation gives CASSMARGSVSNQPQHF.

V and J are TRBV5-1 and TRBJ2-7, with TRBD2 matching 8 bases. Losses at the gene ends were 7 bases for V and 5 bases for J; bases not matched to a gene: 14. The CDR3 loop spans 15 amino acids. Germline CDR1 and CDR2: SGHRS and YFSETQ. CDR3 DNA sequence: TGCGCCAGCGGACCGGCAGCGGGAGTATCAAACGAGCAGTACTTC. Residues: CASGPAAGVSNEQYF.